This T cell receptor (beta chain) was documented in a study of blood T cell repertoires in COVID-19. At the level of the study: Acute and convalescent COVID-19 samples came from the United States, Italy and Spain. PBMCs, B-cell-depleted T cells, or T cells provided the cDNA or gDNA that made up the material.

The protocol was immunoSEQ multiplex PCR, while the TCRdb copy is restricted to in-frame clones and leaves out a portion. The data contain some 73,000 clones, more than 80% of them singletons. In germline, CDR1 is MDHEN, CDR2 SYDVKM. The J segment lost 0 bases and the V segment lost 6 bases, leaving 22 bases of the junction unmatched. The length of the CDR3 is 22 residues. The material sequenced was peripheral blood. The sequence came from a woman aged 80 or over with active or convalescent COVID-19. The chain carries TRBV28 and TRBJ2-7, with 14 bases fitting TRBD2. The CDR3 loop is CASSPGTLLGLAGGSSSYEQYF. The CDR3 nucleotides are TGTGCCAGCAGCCCCGGTACCCTCCTTGGACTAGCGGGGGGCTCTAGCTCCTACGAGCAGTACTTC. The variable domain in full, with the rest retrieved from reference TRBV28 and TRBJ2-7, is DVKVTQSSRYLVKRTGEKVFLECVQDMDHENMFWYRQDPGLGLRLIYFSYDVKMKEKGDIPEGYSVSREKKERFSLILESASTNQTSMYLCASSPGTLLGLAGGSSSYEQYFGPGTRLTVT.